The next 19 T cell receptor beta chains were all read from a single sample in a study of T cell repertoires in cytomegalovirus infection. MiXCR, applied by TCRdb to the reads, yields one record per CDR3 protein. The table includes approximately 170,000 distinct CDR3 sequences, roughly 15% detected once. Source material: CD8+ T cells from PBMCs. These receptors all come from a human donor in good health (CMV status not recorded). Some clones in this sample may be carry-over from other donors' samples.

To note about this clonotype: At one end, the junction sequence differs from germline, possibly due to a read error. The chain links TRBV7-2 to TRBJ1-2, with 8 bases fitting TRBD1. The germline gives CDR1 SGHTA, CDR2 FQGNSA. The CDR3 runs to 14 residues. CDR3 nucleotide sequence: TGTGCCAGCAGCTTAGGACAGGGGTCTTATGGCTGCACCTTC. Its translation: CASSLGQGSYGCTF.

This clonotype has just a few counts. V and J are TRBV7-8 and TRBJ2-5, with 8 bases identical to TRBD2. The CDR3 covers 15 residues. The V segment lost 5 bases and the J segment 1 base; nucleotides outside the gene matches: 6. Germline V CDR1 and CDR2: SGHVS, FQNEAQ. The DNA for the CDR3 is TGTGCCAGCAGCCTACGGGGGGGATCCCAAGAGACCCAGTACTTC. Its protein product is CASSLRGGSQETQYF.

On this clonotype itself: A much larger clone lies a single base off, so this may be a read error. The CDR3 carries no conserved terminal phenylalanine or tryptophan, so it likely arises from a read error. The chain employs TRBV11-2 and TRBJ2-2; TRBD1 matches 8 bases. Trimming removed 0 bases from V and 5 bases from J; junction bases left unmatched: 5. CDR1 SGHAT and CDR2 FQNNGV come from the germline V gene. CDR3 length: 16 amino acids. The CDR3 loop is CASSLDRTGRTGELFL. The CDR3 DNA follows: TGTGCCAGCAGCTTAGATAGGACAGGGAGGACCGGGGAGCTGTTTTTA.

This clonotype was counted a few times. The J gene is TRBJ1-5, the V gene TRBV12-3 or TRBV12-4; D not certain. V was pared by 2 bases and J by 7 bases, with 12 bases between. The CDR3 length is 14 residues. Here the CDR3 DNA reads TGTGCCAGCAGTTTATTCCGGGGAGGGCAGCCCCAGCATTTT. Its translation is CASSLFRGGQPQHF.

This clonotype occurred a few times. V is TRBV27 and J is TRBJ2-7; D gene unclear. The CDR3 loop spans 11 amino acids. V lost 5 bases and J lost 7, with 9 bases in between. Per the germline V gene, CDR1 is MNHEY and CDR2 is SMNVEV (reference sequence). CDR3 sequence reads: CASSIYGEQYF. CDR3 DNA: TGTGCCAGCAGTATATACGGAGAGCAGTACTTC.

The chain links TRBV12-3 or TRBV12-4 to TRBJ2-2; D is undetermined. The CDR3 runs to 14 residues. The V end lost 3 bases, the J end lost 9 bases, and 14 bases lay between the germline ends. This CDR3 is CASSFFGPNRELFF. CDR3 coding DNA: TGTGCCAGCAGTTTCTTCGGGCCCAACCGGGAGCTGTTTTTT.

The chain is built from TRBV4-1 and TRBJ2-1; D not resolved. This CDR3 has 14 amino acids. Germline V gene sequence: CDR1 MGHRA, CDR2 YSYEKL. With 0 bases removed from V and 8 bases from J, the gap between germline ends came to 11 bases. CDR3 coding DNA: TGCGCCAGCAGCCAAGATCCGACCATTGATGAGCAGTTCTTC. Amino acids: CASSQDPTIDEQFF.

In this sample, this clonotype turned up a few times. The genes are TRBV6-5 and TRBJ2-2, with no clear D. The CDR3 totals 11 residues. V dropped 5 bases and J dropped 6 bases, with 4 bases sitting between them. Germline V gives CDR1 MNHEY, CDR2 SVGAGI. DNA for the CDR3: TGTGCCAGCAGTACCGCCGGGGAGCTGTTTTTT. This gives the protein CASSTAGELFF.

This clonotype was recorded a few times. The V call is TRBV6-2 or TRBV6-3, the J call TRBJ2-7; either TRBD1 or TRBD2 may supply D (5 bases each). Germline V gives CDR1 MNHEY, CDR2 SVGEGT. V was clipped by 10 bases and J by 7 bases, with 17 bases between them. The CDR3 consists of 12 residues. The CDR3 loop reads CATSAGAREQYF. CDR3 bases: TGTGCCACCTCTGCCGGGGCGAGGGAGCAGTACTTC.

This clonotype was observed a handful of times. The V and J genes are TRBV12-3 or TRBV12-4 and TRBJ2-7, with 8 bases aligning to TRBD2. This CDR3 is 14 amino acids long. The trim removed 3 bases at V and 6 bases at J, leaving 7 bases unmatched. CDR3 protein: CASSLGPGGLEQYF. In nucleotides, the CDR3 is TGTGCCAGCAGTTTGGGCCCGGGGGGGCTCGAGCAGTACTTC.

V gene TRBV7-8 combines with J gene TRBJ2-5; D is undetermined. CDR1 SGHVS and CDR2 FQNEAQ come from the germline V gene. Deletions cut 9 bases from V and 5 bases from J, with 10 bases between. The CDR3 has 11 residues. This chain's CDR3 is CASARMETQYF. The CDR3 DNA follows: TGTGCCAGTGCTAGGATGGAGACCCAGTACTTC.

This clonotype was counted between two and nine times. The genes are TRBV6-1 and TRBJ2-1; D could derive from TRBD1 or TRBD2 (5 bases each). CDR1 and CDR2 (germline): MNHNS, SASEGT. V was cut by 8 bases and J by 5 bases, with 10 bases left in between. The CDR3 covers 12 residues. The CDR3 region has the DNA TGTGCCAGCCCAGGGAGCAACAATGAGCAGTTCTTC. It is translated as CASPGSNNEQFF.

This clonotype was counted between two and nine times. This sequence joins TRBV28 and TRBJ1-1; D not resolved. CDR1 is MDHEN and CDR2 is SYDVKM in the germline V gene. This CDR3 is built from 16 residues. V was shortened by 2 bases and J by 0 bases, with 13 bases between the two germline ends. CDR3 in DNA: TGTGCCAGCAGTTTAGCTAGACACAGACTGAACACTGAAGCTTTCTTT. Protein product: CASSLARHRLNTEAFF.

This clonotype appeared a few times. The J gene is TRBJ1-1, the V gene TRBV12-3 or TRBV12-4; possible D gene TRBD1, 5 bases. V lost 6 bases and J 5 bases, leaving 13 bases between the germline ends. The CDR3 totals 13 residues. The CDR3 DNA follows: TGTGCCAGCAGGCCCGCAGGGTATACTGAAGCTTTCTTT. Its protein is CASRPAGYTEAFF.

Only a few counts were recorded for this clonotype. J is TRBJ1-1 and V is TRBV6-2 or TRBV6-3; D not resolved. V dropped 2 bases and J dropped 0 bases, with 13 bases sitting between them. CDR1 is MNHEY and CDR2 is SVGEGT in the germline V gene. This CDR3 has 16 residues. The CDR3 here is CASSYGSPGMNTEAFF. The CDR3 DNA is TGTGCCAGCAGTTACGGGTCTCCGGGCATGAACACTGAAGCTTTCTTT.

This chain links TRBV3-1 with TRBJ2-7; 7 bases align to TRBD1. CDR1 and CDR2 from the germline V gene are LGHDT and YNNKEL (reference sequence). The CDR3 sequence is 15 residues long. V lost 4 bases, J lost 4 bases, and 10 bases stayed unmatched. CDR3 nucleotide sequence: TGTGCCAGCAGCCCGACCGGGACAGCCCTTTACGAGCAGTACTTC. Its protein product is CASSPTGTALYEQYF.

The chain couples TRBV7-2 to TRBJ2-3; D call uncertain. CDR1 is SGHTA, CDR2 FQGNSA, per germline. V was trimmed by 4 bases and J by 5 bases, leaving 13 bases between them. The CDR3 runs 14 residues. In nucleotides, the CDR3 is TGTGCCAGCAGCTCCAGTAATAAGAGAGATACGCAGTATTTT. Translation gives CASSSSNKRDTQYF.

CDR3 amino acids: CAGGGAQEQFF. The CDR3 nucleotides are TGTGCCGGGGGGGGGGCCCAGGAGCAGTTCTTC. The chain is built from TRBV28 and TRBJ2-1; a weak D match, TRBD2 (7 bases). The CDR3 is 11 residues long. The V gene's germline CDR1 is MDHEN and CDR2 SYDVKM. Trimming stripped 11 bases from V and 10 bases from J, with 15 bases between.

This clonotype was seen only a few times. The chain has TRBV25-1 and TRBJ2-3; D is possibly TRBD2 (5 bases). This CDR3 has 14 residues. V was shortened by 7 bases and J by 5 bases, with 16 bases between the two germline ends. CDR1 and CDR2 (germline): MGHDK, SYGVNS. The chain's CDR3 is CASISGPGGDTQYF. CDR3 nucleotide sequence: TGTGCCAGCATCTCGGGCCCCGGAGGAGATACGCAGTATTTT.